Following are 29 T cell receptor beta chains from one sample sequenced in a study of cytotoxic CD8 clonotypes in ibrutinib-treated CLL (dated by TCRdb to the early 2020s). To prepare the library, the immunoSEQ multiplex PCR assay was applied. TCRdb carries this immuneACCESS record with in-frame sequences only. Its versions omit some clonotypes, under half of them owing to an unresolved V gene in the studies checked, with the rest unexplained. For this sample the table gives some 130,000 clones, of which less than 90% were detected only once. About 3.3% of the sample rests with the top ten. Sample time point, as interpreted from the label and publication: approximately 25 months on ibrutinib. The sequencing used PBMCs, collected after 24 months of ibrutinib treatment. These receptors came from a human donor with chronic lymphocytic leukemia.

This clone was seen a handful of times. The chain recombines TRBV5-6 with TRBJ2-6; D remains ambiguous. With 2 bases removed from V and 0 bases from J, the gap between germline ends came to 12 bases. The germline V gene has CDR1 SGHDT and CDR2 YYEEEE. The CDR3 loop spans 17 amino acids. Written as DNA, the CDR3 is TGTGCCAGCAGCTTCTACCCACAAAGCTCTGGGGCCAACGTCCTGACTTTC. It translates to CASSFYPQSSGANVLTF.

V usage is TRBV7-9 and J usage is TRBJ2-3; D possibly uses TRBD1 or TRBD2 (5 bases each). CDR1 and CDR2 from the germline V gene are SEHNR and FQNEAQ (reference sequence). With 2 bases removed from V and 0 bases from J, the gap between germline ends came to 15 bases. This CDR3 is built from 17 residues. CDR3 sequence: CASSLRGEGLSTDTQYF. CDR3 DNA sequence: TGTGCCAGCAGCTTAAGAGGTGAGGGGCTGAGCACAGATACGCAGTATTTT.

The rearrangement joins TRBV19 to TRBJ2-2; 8 bases are a match to TRBD1. The junction had 9 bases not matched to a gene; V was cut back by 7 bases and J by 2 bases. The V gene's germline CDR1 is LNHDA and CDR2 SQIVND (reference sequence). The CDR3 covers 16 residues. Here the CDR3 DNA reads TGTGCCAGTACCCTGAGACAGGGGCTAAACACCGGGGAGCTGTTTTTT. Its translation: CASTLRQGLNTGELFF.

The chain has TRBV5-1 and TRBJ2-3, with a weak D call TRBD2 (6 bases). This CDR3 is built from 15 residues. Germline-derived CDR1 and CDR2 are SGHRS and YFSETQ. With 4 bases removed from V and 3 bases from J, the gap between germline ends came to 15 bases. The CDR3 nucleotides are TGCGCCAGCAGCCCCCGGGGACTTCGGACAGATACGCAGTATTTT. Residues: CASSPRGLRTDTQYF.

Only one count was recorded for this clone. This chain connects TRBV18 to TRBJ2-7; D is uncertain. Trimming pared 1 base from V and 4 bases from J, leaving 11 bases between. Germline V gene lookup returns CDR1 KGHSH and CDR2 LQKENI. This CDR3 is 14 amino acids long. The CDR3 DNA is TGTGCCAGCTCACCACGGCCCAGAGATTACGAGCAGTACTTC. Protein product: CASSPRPRDYEQYF.

This chain joins TRBV7-3 and TRBJ1-2, with D perhaps TRBD1 (6 bases). CDR3 length: 13 residues. V was shortened by 2 bases and J by 7 bases, with 11 bases between the two germline ends. In germline, CDR1 is SGHTA, CDR2 FQGTGA. The CDR3 spells CASSLGGSAGYTF. As DNA, the CDR3 is TGTGCCAGCAGCTTAGGGGGCTCGGCTGGCTACACCTTC.

The gene calls are TRBV10-3 and TRBJ1-5; D is uncertain. The CDR3 contains 14 residues. V lost 0 bases and J lost 6, with 9 bases in between. Per the germline V gene, CDR1 is ENHRY and CDR2 is SYGVKD. DNA of the CDR3: TGTGCCATCAGTGAGTCGTTGACGGTTCAGCCCCAGCATTTT. The encoded protein is CAISESLTVQPQHF.

The chain joins TRBV6-5 to TRBJ1-1; 7 nucleotides agree with TRBD1. With 0 bases clipped from V and 11 bases from J, the junction kept 12 bases outside the gene matches. CDR3 length: 15 amino acids. Germline V gene data show CDR1 as MNHEY and CDR2 as SVGAGI. The CDR3 region has the DNA TGTGCCAGCAGTTACTCAGGAGGGGGCACGGTTCCTGCTTTCTTT. It translates to CASSYSGGGTVPAFF.

This clone was seen a single time. The chain has TRBV27 and TRBJ2-1; 8 bases are a match to TRBD2. Germline assignment: CDR1 MNHEY and CDR2 SMNVEV (reference sequence). The CDR3 is made up of 15 amino acids. With V trimmed by 3 bases and J by 5 bases, 6 bases remained unmatched. The CDR3 loop reads CASSFVAGHNNEQFF. The CDR3 DNA follows: TGTGCCAGCAGTTTCGTAGCGGGGCATAACAATGAGCAGTTCTTC.

This clone showed up many times. The chain carries TRBV5-1 and TRBJ1-6; D may be TRBD1 (6 bases). The CDR3 totals 14 residues. V lost 3 bases and J 9 bases, leaving 13 bases between the germline ends. Germline-derived CDR1 and CDR2 are SGHRS and YFSETQ. CDR3 loop: CASSSDSFVSPLHF. In DNA, the CDR3 is TGCGCCAGCAGCTCGGACAGTTTTGTTTCACCCCTCCACTTT.

V usage is TRBV9 and J usage is TRBJ1-1; no definite D call. Trimming shortened V by 6 bases and J by 1 base, and 10 bases separated the two germline ends. Germline V gene data show CDR1 as SGDLS and CDR2 as YYNGEE. This CDR3 has 13 residues. The CDR3 nucleotides read TGTGCCAGCAACGCAGCCTCGAACACTGAAGCTTTCTTT. Encoded protein: CASNAASNTEAFF.

The V and J genes are TRBV30 and TRBJ1-5; D is unresolved. The CDR3 consists of 13 residues. Germline V gene lookup returns CDR1 GTSNPN and CDR2 SVGIG (reference sequence). V was clipped by 0 bases and J by 5 bases, with 8 bases between them. CDR3: CAWSVQSDQPQHF. The CDR3 coding sequence is TGTGCCTGGAGTGTACAAAGTGATCAGCCCCAGCATTTT.

This clone appeared once. The gene calls are TRBV7-8 and TRBJ2-3; the D is unclear. Germline V lookup: CDR1 SGHVS, CDR2 FQNEAQ. The CDR3 has 15 residues. V lost 1 base and J 6 bases, leaving 14 bases between the germline ends. The CDR3 is CASSLGGPSSDTQYF. The DNA of the CDR3 is TGTGCCAGCAGCTTAGGAGGCCCGAGTTCGGATACGCAGTATTTT.

The genes are TRBV12-5 and TRBJ2-7; 7 bases match TRBD1. The CDR3 is made up of 13 amino acids. CDR1 and CDR2 (germline): LGHNT, FRNRAP. The trim removed 7 bases at V and 1 base at J, leaving 4 bases unmatched. CDR3 region: CASDRDSSYEQYF. The CDR3 nucleotides are TGTGCTAGTGACCGGGACAGTTCCTACGAGCAGTACTTC. The variable domain in full, with the rest retrieved from reference TRBV12-5 and TRBJ2-7, is DARVTQTPRHKVTEMGQEVTMRCQPILGHNTVFWYRQTMMQGLELLAYFRNRAPLDDSGMPKDRFSAEMPDATLATLKIQPSEPRDSAVYFCASDRDSSYEQYFGPGTRLTVT.

The genes are TRBV7-9 and TRBJ2-7; 11 bases line up with TRBD1. The ends lost 6 bases at V and 6 bases at J; junction bases unmatched: 10. CDR1 SEHNR and CDR2 FQNEAQ come from the germline V gene (reference sequence). This CDR3 is built from 15 residues. CDR3 in amino acids: CASSSRTGTGGEQYF. CDR3 DNA: TGTGCCAGCAGTTCTAGAACCGGGACAGGGGGCGAGCAGTACTTC.

The V and J genes are TRBV9 and TRBJ2-2; D possibly matches TRBD1 or TRBD2 (5 bases each). The V gene's germline CDR1 is SGDLS and CDR2 YYNGEE. The V end was cut by 0 bases, the J end by 6 bases, with 15 bases between. The CDR3 is 16 amino acids. The CDR3 nucleotides read TGTGCCAGCAGCGTAGTCACGGGGCTGCCACCCGGGGAGCTGTTTTTT. It yields the protein CASSVVTGLPPGELFF.

This clone showed up just once. The chain joins TRBV6-1 to TRBJ1-1; 10 nucleotides match TRBD1. Germline loops: CDR1 MNHNS, CDR2 SASEGT. The length of the CDR3 is 14 residues. With V trimmed by 6 bases and J by 5 bases, 6 bases remained unmatched. CDR3 amino acids: CASRDRGSRTEAFF. In DNA form, the CDR3 reads TGTGCCAGCAGGGACAGGGGGTCAAGGACTGAAGCTTTCTTT.

The rearrangement joins TRBV6-6 to TRBJ2-5; tentative D call: TRBD1 (6 bases). Per the germline V gene, CDR1 is MNHNY and CDR2 is SVGAGI (reference sequence). Between the trimmed V and J ends, which lost 2 bases and 2 bases, there was a span of 9 bases. CDR3 length equals 14 residues. Here the CDR3 DNA reads TGTGCCAGCAGTTACCCCACAGGGCAAGAGACCCAGTACTTC. This codes for CASSYPTGQETQYF.

The chain recombines TRBV25-1 with TRBJ2-2; no clear D gene. Trimming removed 2 bases from V and 4 bases from J, with 8 bases in between. Germline V gives CDR1 MGHDK, CDR2 SYGVNS. This CDR3 comprises 14 residues. This CDR3 reads CASSERISTGELFF. Here the CDR3 DNA reads TGTGCCAGCAGTGAAAGGATATCCACCGGGGAGCTGTTTTTT.

V is TRBV7-6 and J is TRBJ1-2, with a possible D match to TRBD1 (5 bases). CDR3 size: 15 residues. Trimming cost V 1 base and J 1 base, with 10 bases left between them. Looked up from germline, CDR1 is SGHVS and CDR2 is FNYEAQ. The CDR3 DNA reads as TGTGCCAGCAGCTTAGATGAAGGGGTTAACTATGGCTACACCTTC. As protein: CASSLDEGVNYGYTF.

V is TRBV18 and J is TRBJ1-1, with D hard to call. Trimming took 1 base from V and 2 from J, leaving 14 bases between them. Germline lookup yields CDR1 KGHSH and CDR2 LQKENI. The CDR3 extends over 16 amino acids. The CDR3 sequence is CASSPRLQTVNTEAFF. CDR3 in DNA: TGTGCCAGCTCACCACGTCTACAAACCGTAAACACTGAAGCTTTCTTT. The full variable domain, completed using reference TRBV18 and TRBJ1-1, is NAGVMQNPRHLVRRRGQEARLRCSPMKGHSHVYWYRQLPEEGLKFMVYLQKENIIDESGMPKERFSAEFPKEGPSILRIQQVVRGDSAAYFCASSPRLQTVNTEAFFGQGTRLTVV.

This clone was found once. The rearrangement uses TRBV9 and TRBJ2-3; D may be TRBD1 (5 bases). Germline CDR1 SGDLS, CDR2 YYNGEE. V lost 1 base and J 4 bases, leaving 13 bases between the germline ends. This CDR3 is 15 amino acids long. The CDR3 nucleotides are TGTGCCAGCAGCGTAAGACGTCAGGGCCCAGATACGCAGTATTTT. It specifies CASSVRRQGPDTQYF.

The J gene is TRBJ1-1, the V gene TRBV18; D unclear. Germline V gene sequence: CDR1 KGHSH, CDR2 LQKENI. The V gene lost 3 bases and the J gene lost 0 bases, with 8 bases spanning the gap. The length of the CDR3 is 14 residues. The CDR3 DNA reads TGTGCCAGCTCACCGGGCAGTTTGAACACTGAAGCTTTCTTT. Its protein is CASSPGSLNTEAFF. Based on the CDR3 plus reference TRBV18 and TRBJ1-1, the full variable domain is NAGVMQNPRHLVRRRGQEARLRCSPMKGHSHVYWYRQLPEEGLKFMVYLQKENIIDESGMPKERFSAEFPKEGPSILRIQQVVRGDSAAYFCASSPGSLNTEAFFGQGTRLTVV.

V is TRBV19 and J is TRBJ1-1; a weak D match, TRBD1 (5 bases). CDR3 length equals 14 residues. Trimming cost V 4 bases and J 2 bases, with 11 bases left between them. The germline V gene has CDR1 LNHDA and CDR2 SQIVND (reference sequence). This CDR3 reads CASSRRGGNTEAFF. For the CDR3, the DNA is TGTGCCAGTAGTAGGAGGGGAGGCAACACTGAAGCTTTCTTT.

V usage is TRBV9 and J usage is TRBJ1-1; a weak D match, TRBD1 (5 bases). CDR3 length: 15 amino acids. V was cut by 3 bases and J by 5 bases, with 17 bases left in between. CDR1 SGDLS and CDR2 YYNGEE come from the germline V gene. CDR3 loop: CASSGDLGRVTEAFF. The CDR3 DNA follows: TGTGCCAGCAGCGGGGATCTGGGCAGGGTGACTGAAGCTTTCTTT.

The chain links TRBV9 to TRBJ2-5; no clear D gene. The CDR3 consists of 13 residues. Germline values: CDR1 SGDLS, CDR2 YYNGEE. V gave up 0 bases and J gave up 3 bases, with 6 bases separating them. CDR3 protein: CASSVGSKETQYF. In DNA, the CDR3 is TGTGCCAGCAGCGTAGGTAGTAAAGAGACCCAGTACTTC.

This chain uses TRBV28 with TRBJ1-1; no clear D. This CDR3 contains 13 residues. Germline CDR1 reads MDHEN; CDR2 reads SYDVKM. With 3 bases removed from V and 1 base from J, the gap between germline ends came to 6 bases. As DNA, the CDR3 is TGTGCCAGCAGTTTTAGGACGAACACTGAAGCTTTCTTT. Translation: CASSFRTNTEAFF. The entire variable domain, with the rest obtained from reference TRBV28 and TRBJ1-1, is as follows: DVKVTQSSRYLVKRTGEKVFLECVQDMDHENMFWYRQDPGLGLRLIYFSYDVKMKEKGDIPEGYSVSREKKERFSLILESASTNQTSMYLCASSFRTNTEAFFGQGTRLTVV.

This chain connects TRBV6-5 to TRBJ1-2; D not certain. The germline V and J ends were trimmed by 2 bases and 3 bases, with 7 bases remaining between them. Germline V gene lookup returns CDR1 MNHEY and CDR2 SVGAGI. This CDR3 is 13 amino acids long. As DNA, the CDR3 is TGTGCCAGCAGTTACGACACAGACTATGGCTACACCTTC. Its translation is CASSYDTDYGYTF.

This chain links TRBV6-6 with TRBJ2-7, with 7 bases matching TRBD1. The CDR3 spans 14 residues. Unmatched junction bases numbered 4, after V lost 5 bases and J lost 0 bases. Germline assignment: CDR1 MNHNY and CDR2 SVGAGI (reference sequence). The CDR3 nucleotides read TGTGCCAGCAGTCAGACAGGGTCCTCCTACGAGCAGTACTTC. This gives the protein CASSQTGSSYEQYF.